The subject of this entry is one T cell receptor (beta chain). What it binds is unknown. This CDR3 spans 15 amino acids. Germline V gene data show CDR1 as SGHVS and CDR2 as FQNEAQ. V lost 4 bases, J lost 3 bases, and 3 bases stayed unmatched. The sample comes from a study of T cell responses to AZD1222 COVID-19 vaccine. Overall study results and limits: The study identified only a handful of AZD1222 recipients as seropositive at baseline.

Sequencing used immunoSEQ multiplex PCR; TCRdb keeps in-frame clones, though not all of them. The sample gives about 140,000 clones, 75% to 95% of which show up once; 2.8% is in the top ten. The rearrangement joins TRBV7-8 to TRBJ1-2, with 12 bases fitting TRBD1. Sequenced here: peripheral blood, sampled on day 0 of AZD1222 vaccination. The sequence was collected from an adult in good health. For the CDR3, the DNA is TGTGCCAGCAGCTCGGGACAGGGGGCGTACTATGGCTACACCTTC. Amino acids: CASSSGQGAYYGYTF.